These 15 T cell receptor beta chains share one sample of origin, sequenced in a study of T cells in Graves' hyperthyroidism and ophthalmopathy. RNA transcripts provided the source from which TCR beta CDR3 regions were amplified. The primer set for the first-round RT-PCR of the TCR CDR3 was HTBI. TCRdb passed the multiplex PCR reads through MiXCR, listing each CDR3 protein once. The data contain hundreds of thousands of distinct CDR3 sequences, 38% of them singletons. Specimen: blood. The receptor source for this set is a man aged 18 to 29 with Graves' hyperthyroidism.

Comment on this clonotype: Germline is not matched at one junction end, which may reflect a read error. The chain's CDR3 is CSAGPRGTYGQYF. CDR3 nucleotides: TGCAGTGCGGGACCACGGGGCACCTACGGGCAGTACTTC. This chain uses TRBV20-1 with TRBJ2-7; perhaps D is TRBD1 or TRBD2 (5 bases each). The CDR3 has 13 amino acids. Per germline, CDR1 DFQATT and CDR2 SNEGSKA (reference sequence).

This clonotype has a single count. CDR3 residues: CSVPGTEAFF. For the CDR3, the DNA is TGCAGCGTGCCCGGGACTGAAGCTTTCTTT. The J gene is TRBJ1-1, the V gene TRBV29-1; no firm D call. The CDR3 length is 10 residues. V dropped 6 bases and J dropped 5 bases, with 7 bases sitting between them. Germline V lookup: CDR1 SQVTM, CDR2 ANQGSEA.

V and J are TRBV6-5 and TRBJ1-1; D perhaps matches TRBD1 (5 bases). In germline, CDR1 is MNHEY, CDR2 SVGAGI. The CDR3 consists of 19 residues. V lost 5 bases and J 0 bases, leaving 25 bases between the germline ends. The CDR3 bases are TGTGCCAGCAGTGCCCACGTCAGGGCCAGCGCACGGATGAACACTGAAGCTTTCTTT. As protein: CASSAHVRASARMNTEAFF.

This CDR3 is CSVGQGEETNTEAFF. Here the CDR3 DNA reads TGCAGCGTTGGACAGGGGGAAGAGACCAACACTGAAGCTTTCTTT. The chain combines TRBV29-1 with TRBJ1-1, with 9 nucleotides matching TRBD1. The germline V gene encodes CDR1 SQVTM and CDR2 ANQGSEA. The CDR3 is 15 amino acids. Germline trimming cut 4 bases from V and 2 bases from J; bases unmatched to any gene: 8.

This clonotype was observed a handful of times. V gene TRBV13 combines with J gene TRBJ1-4, with 10 bases that match TRBD1. The germline V gene encodes CDR1 PRHDT and CDR2 FYEKMQ (reference sequence). The junction had 12 bases not matched to a gene; V was cut back by 3 bases and J by 8 bases. CDR3 length equals 17 residues. The CDR3 DNA reads TGTGCCAGCAGCTTCCGGGACAGGGGATTTGGAGGGGAAAAACTGTTTTTT. Translation: CASSFRDRGFGGEKLFF.

This clonotype was seen repeatedly, ten times or more. In nucleotides, the CDR3 is TGTGCCAGCAGTGAAGTCGGCGAGTACCAAGAGACCCAGTACTTC. Its protein is CASSEVGEYQETQYF. The chain couples TRBV2 to TRBJ2-5, with D hard to call. The CDR3 runs to 15 residues. V lost 1 base and J 0 bases, leaving 9 bases between the germline ends. In germline, CDR1 is SNHLY, CDR2 FYNNEI.

This chain joins TRBV20-1 and TRBJ1-2; 8 bases map to TRBD1. Looked up from germline, CDR1 is DFQATT and CDR2 is SNEGSKA (reference sequence). This CDR3 has 14 amino acids. The V and J ends lost 5 bases and 5 bases, in that order; junction bases with no gene match: 10. The CDR3 DNA reads TGCAGTGCTGTCCACAGGGGGATCTCTTATGGCTACACCTTC. As protein: CSAVHRGISYGYTF.

The gene calls are TRBV6-2 or TRBV6-3 and TRBJ1-1, with a weak D call TRBD1 (5 bases). With 4 bases removed from V and 6 bases from J, the gap between germline ends came to 15 bases. From germline, CDR1 is MNHEY and CDR2 SVGEGT. The CDR3 totals 14 residues. CDR3 loop: CASSSGPISAEAFF. For the CDR3, the DNA is TGTGCCAGCAGTTCGGGACCCATTAGCGCTGAAGCTTTCTTT.

V is TRBV28 and J is TRBJ1-6; 7 positions agree with TRBD1. The CDR3 is 15 amino acids. Losses at the gene ends were 3 bases for V and 10 bases for J; bases not matched to a gene: 9. The germline V gene has CDR1 MDHEN and CDR2 SYDVKM. CDR3 coding DNA: TGTGCCAGCAGTTTGTTGACAGGGATAGGGTCACCCCTCCACTTT. Its protein product is CASSLLTGIGSPLHF.

In its sample, this clonotype was seen many times. This sequence joins TRBV10-2 and TRBJ1-4; D is unclear. V lost 0 bases to trimming and J lost 8 bases, with 4 bases between them. The CDR3 has 12 amino acids. From germline, CDR1 is WSHSY and CDR2 SAAADI. The CDR3 spells CASSESREKLFF. The CDR3 nucleotides are TGCGCCAGCAGTGAGTCTCGGGAAAAACTGTTTTTT.

This clonotype has at least ten counts. The J gene is TRBJ1-5, the V gene TRBV15; 7 bases are shared with TRBD1. The germline V gene encodes CDR1 LNHNV and CDR2 YYDKDF (reference sequence). The trim removed 4 bases at V and 4 bases at J, leaving 4 bases unmatched. The CDR3 has 14 amino acids. The chain's CDR3 is CATSTAGGNQPQHF. The DNA of the CDR3 is TGTGCCACCAGCACAGCAGGGGGGAATCAGCCCCAGCATTTT. Combining the CDR3 with reference TRBV15 and TRBJ1-5 gives the whole variable domain DAMVIQNPRYQVTQFGKPVTLSCSQTLNHNVMYWYQQKSSQAPKLLFHYYDKDFNNEADTPDNFQSRRPNTSFCFLDIRSPGLGDTAMYLCATSTAGGNQPQHFGDGTRLSIL.

The rearrangement uses TRBV7-2 and TRBJ1-5; unclear D gene. The CDR3 covers 14 residues. The V end lost 5 bases, the J end lost 10 bases, and 18 bases lay between the germline ends. Per the germline V gene, CDR1 is SGHTA and CDR2 is FQGNSA. The CDR3 sequence is CASSPLGPGGPQHF. CDR3 sequence (DNA): TGTGCCAGCAGCCCCCTCGGGCCGGGCGGACCCCAGCATTTT. Complete variable domain (other parts from reference TRBV7-2 and TRBJ1-5): GAGVSQSPSNKVTEKGKDVELRCDPISGHTALYWYRQSLGQGLEFLIYFQGNSAPDKSGLPSDRFSAERTGGSVSTLTIQRTQQEDSAVYLCASSPLGPGGPQHFGDGTRLSIL.

Note on this clonotype: One base away lies a much larger clone, so this may be a sequencing read error. V is TRBV24-1 and J is TRBJ1-5, with unresolved D. The V gene lost 9 bases and the J gene lost 8 bases, with 7 bases spanning the gap. The CDR3 totals 10 residues. The germline CDR1 and CDR2 sequences are KGHDR and SFDVKD. The CDR3 reads CATGWEPQHF. The CDR3 region has the DNA TGTGCCACCGGGTGGGAGCCCCAGCATTTT.

The chain recombines TRBV29-1 with TRBJ1-1; D is perhaps TRBD1 (5 bases). Germline assignment: CDR1 SQVTM and CDR2 ANQGSEA. CDR3 length equals 13 residues. Trimming cost V 6 bases and J 5 bases, with 16 bases left between them. The CDR3 here is CSVPGTVGTEAFF. CDR3 nucleotide sequence: TGCAGCGTGCCAGGGACTGTCGGGACTGAAGCTTTCTTT. Full variable domain (remainder filled in from reference TRBV29-1 and TRBJ1-1): SAVISQKPSRDICQRGTSLTIQCQVDSQVTMMFWYRQQPGQSLTLIATANQGSEATYESGFVIDKFPISRPNLTFSTLTVSNMSPEDSSIYLCSVPGTVGTEAFFGQGTRLTVV.

This clonotype was seen only a few times. The rearrangement uses TRBV25-1 and TRBJ1-6, with no clear D. The CDR3 is 12 amino acids. V lost 5 bases and J 10 bases, leaving 9 bases between the germline ends. Germline assignment: CDR1 MGHDK and CDR2 SYGVNS. DNA of the CDR3: TGTGCCAGCAGTTTCCGGCAATCACCCCTCCACTTT. Its protein is CASSFRQSPLHF.